Below, 17 T cell receptor beta chains from the same sample are listed, as sequenced in a study of CD8 T cells in ankylosing spondylitis. TCRdb called the 5' RACE reads again in MiXCR, with one record for every CDR3 protein. The sample includes a few hundred thousand distinct CDR3 sequences, 11% seen only once; the top ten take roughly 9.2%. What was sequenced was blood, either unsorted or a sorted T cell fraction (not recorded which). The source is a female donor with ankylosing spondylitis or in good health (not recorded which).

There are a few counts of this clonotype. This rearrangement joins TRBV30 to TRBJ2-2, with D unresolved. This CDR3 spans 16 amino acids. The germline gives CDR1 GTSNPN, CDR2 SVGIG (reference sequence). V was cut by 0 bases and J by 1 base, with 12 bases left in between. The CDR3 loop is CAWSVYLPGNTGELFF. DNA of the CDR3: TGTGCCTGGAGTGTATATCTCCCGGGGAACACCGGGGAGCTGTTTTTT.

The CDR3 nucleotides are TGCGCCAGCAAGCGGGGGGGCAGCACAGATACGCAGTATTTT. This encodes CASKRGGSTDTQYF. The chain employs TRBV5-1 and TRBJ2-3; 10 nucleotides line up with TRBD2. In germline, CDR1 is SGHRS, CDR2 YFSETQ. Trimming cost V 6 bases and J 0 bases; bases outside gene matches: 1. The CDR3 totals 14 residues.

This clonotype was detected only a few times. The chain is built from TRBV29-1 and TRBJ1-5, with a weak D call TRBD1 (5 bases). Looked up from germline, CDR1 is SQVTM and CDR2 is ANQGSEA. This CDR3 comprises 13 residues. Trimming took 7 bases from V and 7 from J, leaving 17 bases between them. CDR3 sequence (DNA): TGCAGCGCGCAACCGGGGGGGATCCAGCCCCAGCATTTT. Translated: CSAQPGGIQPQHF.

This clonotype was detected only a few times. The chain combines TRBV5-1 with TRBJ2-3; D perhaps matches TRBD2 (6 bases). Germline values: CDR1 SGHRS, CDR2 YFSETQ. This CDR3 comprises 17 residues. Trimming stripped 1 base from V and 5 bases from J, with 20 bases between. In nucleotides, the CDR3 is TGCGCCAGCAGCTTGACCGGGAGATTCCCCAACCTAGATACGCAGTATTTT. Its protein is CASSLTGRFPNLDTQYF.

This clonotype was observed at least ten times. The CDR3 bases are TGTGCCAGCAGAGAGGCCGGACAGGGCAAAAACATTCAGTACTTC. Its protein is CASREAGQGKNIQYF. V gene TRBV28 combines with J gene TRBJ2-4, with TRBD1 matching over 8 bases. The germline CDR1 and CDR2 sequences are MDHEN and SYDVKM. The CDR3 covers 15 residues. The V segment lost 6 bases and the J segment 3 bases; nucleotides outside the gene matches: 7.

This chain joins TRBV6-5 and TRBJ2-7; D gene uncertain. V lost 3 bases and J lost 2, with 14 bases in between. CDR1 is MNHEY and CDR2 is SVGAGI in the germline V gene. The CDR3 is 15 amino acids. Here the CDR3 reads CASSYRPSLPYEQYF. In nucleotides, the CDR3 is TGTGCCAGCAGTTATCGCCCAAGTCTCCCCTACGAGCAGTACTTC.

This clonotype was counted many times. This sequence joins TRBV10-3 and TRBJ2-7, with 7 bases fitting TRBD1. This CDR3 has 14 amino acids. Germline lookup yields CDR1 ENHRY and CDR2 SYGVKD. With V trimmed by 11 bases and J by 1 base, 11 bases remained unmatched. The CDR3 region is CAANSGTDSYEQYF. CDR3 coding DNA: TGTGCCGCCAACTCCGGGACAGATTCCTACGAGCAGTACTTC.

This clonotype was detected many times. This chain links TRBV20-1 with TRBJ2-7, with D maybe TRBD1 (5 bases). The ends were cut back, 1 base at V and 4 bases at J, with 11 bases in the middle. The CDR3 consists of 13 residues. CDR1 DFQATT and CDR2 SNEGSKA come from the germline V gene (reference sequence). This CDR3 reads CSARGGRVYEQYF. CDR3 nucleotides: TGCAGTGCTAGAGGGGGCAGAGTATACGAGCAGTACTTC.

The chain carries TRBV7-8 and TRBJ2-6; the D call may be TRBD1 or TRBD2 (5 bases each). The germline V and J ends were trimmed by 4 bases and 1 base, with 20 bases remaining between them. Germline CDR1 reads SGHVS; CDR2 reads FQNEAQ. The CDR3 consists of 19 residues. This CDR3 reads CASSSPSGSSISGANVLTF. DNA of the CDR3: TGTGCCAGCAGCTCCCCTTCAGGGAGCTCCATATCTGGGGCCAACGTCCTGACTTTC.

A remark on this clonotype: This may be a read error, as it is one base from a much larger clone. The J gene is TRBJ2-1, the V gene TRBV5-1, with 7 positions matching TRBD1. The CDR3 runs to 15 residues. Germline loops: CDR1 SGHRS, CDR2 YFSETQ. The CDR3 bases are TGCGCCAGCAGCGTGACAGGGAAATCCTACAATGAGCTGTTCTTC. Amino acid sequence: CASSVTGKSYNELFF.

This clonotype was counted ten times or more. The chain recombines TRBV20-1 with TRBJ2-1; 7 positions match TRBD2. The trim removed 0 bases at V and 9 bases at J, leaving 2 bases unmatched. Per the germline V gene, CDR1 is DFQATT and CDR2 is SNEGSKA (reference sequence). There are 12 residues in the CDR3. The CDR3 nucleotides read TGCAGTGCTAGAGATTGGGGGGGTGAGCAGTTCTTC. Translating gives CSARDWGGEQFF.

Many counts were recorded for this clonotype. The V gene is TRBV5-1, the J gene TRBJ2-3; D might be TRBD1 (5 bases). CDR3 length: 14 amino acids. V shed 1 base and J shed 2 bases, with 8 bases lying between them. Germline V gene data show CDR1 as SGHRS and CDR2 as YFSETQ. The DNA for the CDR3 is TGCGCCAGCAGCTTGCAGGGTACCACAGATACGCAGTATTTT. Residues: CASSLQGTTDTQYF.

At least ten counts were recorded for this clonotype. The genes are TRBV5-1 and TRBJ2-3; no clear D gene. V was clipped by 7 bases and J by 9 bases, with 18 bases between them. The germline V gene encodes CDR1 SGHRS and CDR2 YFSETQ. This CDR3 has 13 residues. The DNA of the CDR3 is TGCGCCAGCTCTAATCGGGCGCAAGGAACGCAGTATTTT. Its translation is CASSNRAQGTQYF.

This clonotype was seen more than once but under ten times. The chain joins TRBV28 to TRBJ2-1; 11 bases are shared with TRBD2. The germline V gene encodes CDR1 MDHEN and CDR2 SYDVKM. CDR3 length: 17 amino acids. The J segment lost 0 bases and the V segment lost 8 bases, leaving 9 bases of the junction unmatched. The CDR3 nucleotides are TGTGCCAGCGTGCTAGCGGGGGGCCAGAGCTCCTACAATGAGCAGTTCTTC. Amino acid sequence: CASVLAGGQSSYNEQFF.

At least ten counts were recorded for this clonotype. The rearrangement links TRBV5-5 to TRBJ2-1; maybe TRBD2 (6 bases). The CDR3 loop spans 15 amino acids. The ends were cut back, 6 bases at V and 3 bases at J, with 16 bases in the middle. Germline values: CDR1 SGHKS, CDR2 YYEKEE (reference sequence). The CDR3 DNA reads TGTGCCAGCACCCGGGGCGGGGCGCTCTACAATGAGCAGTTCTTC. Its protein is CASTRGGALYNEQFF.

Concerning this clonotype: A much larger clonotype is one base distant, so this may be a read error. The chain links TRBV20-1 to TRBJ2-7; the D gene is possibly TRBD2 (6 bases). CDR1 and CDR2 (germline): DFQATT, SNEGSKA (reference sequence). V lost 1 base, J lost 3 bases, and 13 bases lay in between. The CDR3 spans 14 residues. CDR3 DNA: TGCAGTGCTAGAGCCCCGTTAGCGGTCTACGAGCAGTACTTC. Protein: CSARAPLAVYEQYF.

This clonotype was detected ten times or more. The chain is built from TRBV5-1 and TRBJ1-2, with a tentative D call TRBD1 (6 bases). The V end was cut by 4 bases, the J end by 5 bases, with 15 bases between. The CDR3 totals 14 residues. The V gene's germline CDR1 is SGHRS and CDR2 YFSETQ. This chain's CDR3 is CASSPTGDTYGYTF. The CDR3 DNA reads as TGCGCCAGCAGCCCGACTGGGGACACTTATGGCTACACCTTC.